The 8 T cell receptor beta chains below all came from one sample that was sequenced in a study of CD8 T cells in Susac syndrome. RNA totalling about 0.45 to 1 ug underwent reverse transcription with random hexamers. Using its own MiXCR run on the immunoSEQ multiplex PCR reads, TCRdb lists one record per CDR3 protein. The table records roughly 330,000 distinct CDR3 sequences, roughly 94% of them present only once. Material: CD4+ T cells from PBMCs. Source of these receptors: a human donor with multiple sclerosis.

The chain combines TRBV6-2 or TRBV6-3 with TRBJ2-3, with TRBD2 matching over 9 bases. This CDR3 is built from 18 residues. V shed 6 bases and J 1 base; nucleotides not matched to a gene: 14. CDR1 MNHEY and CDR2 SVGEGT come from the germline V gene. The CDR3 loop is CASSYNLGSGGRTDTQYF. For the CDR3, the DNA is TGTGCCAGCAGCTATAACCTTGGTAGCGGGGGTCGCACAGATACGCAGTATTTT.

J is TRBJ1-4 and V is TRBV7-9; 7 bases align to TRBD1. Germline CDR1 reads SEHNR; CDR2 reads FQNEAQ (reference sequence). The V segment lost 1 base and the J segment 4 bases; nucleotides outside the gene matches: 6. The CDR3 runs to 16 residues. CDR3 nucleotide sequence: TGTGCCAGCAGCTTAGGGCGACAGGGCATTAATGAAAAACTGTTTTTT. Translated: CASSLGRQGINEKLFF.

The gene calls are TRBV18 and TRBJ1-3; D gene uncertain. The V and J ends lost 1 base and 0 bases respectively, with 13 bases between them. The length of the CDR3 is 17 residues. Germline CDR1 is KGHSH and CDR2 is LQKENI. As DNA, the CDR3 is TGTGCCAGCTCACCACTAGTAGAGCCGAGCTCTGGAAACACCATATATTTT. Translation: CASSPLVEPSSGNTIYF.

A remark on this clonotype: One end of the junction is discordant with germline, which a read error may explain. The genes are TRBV7-7 and TRBJ2-3; TRBD2 matches 7 bases. The CDR3 consists of 13 residues. Germline-derived CDR1 and CDR2 are SSHAT and FNYEAQ (reference sequence). CDR3 in amino acids: CASSVGGSDTQYF. CDR3 sequence (DNA): TGTGCTAGCAGCGTGGGGGGGTCAGATACGCAGTATTTT.

V usage is TRBV6-2 or TRBV6-3 and J usage is TRBJ2-3; 7 nucleotides match TRBD2. The germline gives CDR1 MNHEY, CDR2 SVGEGT. Trimming at V came to 6 bases and at J to 4 bases, leaving 7 bases not matched to a gene. CDR3 length: 14 residues. As DNA, the CDR3 is TGTGCCAGCAGGAGGGACTACGCCTCAGATACGCAGTATTTT. This encodes CASRRDYASDTQYF.

The CDR3 DNA sequence: TGTGCCATCAGTGACCGGACTAGCGGCTACGAGCAGTACTTC. It codes for CAISDRTSGYEQYF. V is TRBV10-3 and J is TRBJ2-7, with 10 bases aligning to TRBD2. Germline CDR1 reads ENHRY; CDR2 reads SYGVKD. The V and J ends lost 3 bases and 3 bases, in that order; junction bases with no gene match: 2. The CDR3 spans 14 residues.

This clonotype was recorded only once. V and J are TRBV7-9 and TRBJ1-1; 9 bases align to TRBD1. Germline CDR1 is SEHNR and CDR2 is FQNEAQ (reference sequence). With V trimmed by 7 bases and J by 3 bases, 6 bases remained unmatched. This CDR3 region has 14 residues. In nucleotides, the CDR3 is TGTGCCAGCACCCAACGACAGGGGGACACTGAAGCTTTCTTT. This sequence encodes CASTQRQGDTEAFF.

CDR3 protein: CATKGGLGSSYEQYF. Written as DNA, the CDR3 is TGTGCCACCAAGGGGGGTCTTGGGAGCTCCTACGAGCAGTACTTC. This sequence joins TRBV5-8 and TRBJ2-7, with D tentatively TRBD1 or TRBD2 (6 bases each). Trimming cost V 9 bases and J 0 bases, with 19 bases left between them. This CDR3 is built from 15 residues. In germline, CDR1 is SGHTS, CDR2 YDEGEE.